The 28 T cell receptor beta chains presented below share a single source sample, sequenced in a study of human T cells and chemical hapten exposure. In TCRdb, the RACE reads were re-called with MiXCR into one record per CDR3 protein. The sample has 250,000 or so distinct CDR3 sequences, 7.5% to 9% seen once. The time point denotes: pre-sensitization, week 0. The sample's treatment: therapeutic diphenylcyclopropenone sensitization with weekly scalp DPC. The sample here was whole blood, taken in connection with sensitization to the hapten diphenylcyclopropenone (DPC). The receptors come from a man aged 18 to 29 with alopecia areata. Some clones in this sample may be carry-over from other donors' samples.

This clonotype was picked up a small number of times. This rearrangement joins TRBV29-1 to TRBJ1-5; the match to TRBD1 covers 8 bases. CDR3 length equals 14 residues. The germline CDR1 and CDR2 sequences are SQVTM and ANQGSEA. The junction had 4 bases not matched to a gene; V was cut back by 2 bases and J by 4 bases. CDR3 amino acids: CSVETDRGNQPQHF. Written as DNA, the CDR3 is TGCAGCGTTGAAACCGACAGGGGAAATCAGCCCCAGCATTTT.

This clonotype showed up many times. The chain has TRBV7-2 and TRBJ2-3; 9 bases align to TRBD2. CDR3 length: 15 residues. The germline V gene encodes CDR1 SGHTA and CDR2 FQGNSA. V was pared by 2 bases and J by 4 bases, with 4 bases of the junction left unmatched. CDR3 in DNA: TGTGCCAGCAGCTTACGCGGGGGGGCGGCAGATACGCAGTATTTT. Translated, it gives CASSLRGGAADTQYF.

This clonotype showed up many times. CDR3 nucleotide sequence: TGCGCCAGCAGCTTTTACCCAGGGCTGTTCGGCAATCAGCCCCAGCATTTT. It translates to CASSFYPGLFGNQPQHF. V gene TRBV5-1 combines with J gene TRBJ1-5; the D gene is possibly TRBD1 (5 bases). Looked up from germline, CDR1 is SGHRS and CDR2 is YFSETQ. The CDR3 has 17 amino acids. V shed 2 bases and J shed 2 bases, with 17 bases lying between them. The variable domain in full, completed from reference TRBV5-1 and TRBJ1-5, reads KAGVTQTPRYLIKTRGQQVTLSCSPISGHRSVSWYQQTPGQGLQFLFEYFSETQRNKGNFPGRFSGRQFSNSRSEMNVSTLELGDSALYLCASSFYPGLFGNQPQHFGDGTRLSIL.

This rearrangement joins TRBV10-2 to TRBJ2-1; no clear D. This CDR3 region has 15 residues. V lost 0 bases and J lost 9, with 15 bases in between. CDR1 is WSHSY and CDR2 is SAAADI in the germline V gene. This CDR3 is CASSESGGLDPEQFF. As DNA, the CDR3 is TGCGCCAGCAGTGAGTCGGGTGGATTGGATCCTGAGCAGTTCTTC.

V usage is TRBV4-1 and J usage is TRBJ2-1, with D perhaps TRBD1 (6 bases). V gave up 0 bases and J gave up 2 bases, with 8 bases separating them. The CDR3 sequence is 15 residues long. CDR1 and CDR2 from the germline V gene are MGHRA and YSYEKL. The CDR3 bases are TGCGCCAGCAGCCAAGAACAGGGACCCTACAATGAGCAGTTCTTC. It encodes CASSQEQGPYNEQFF.

This clonotype was seen at least ten times. V is TRBV7-2 and J is TRBJ1-5, with D perhaps TRBD1 (6 bases). With 0 bases removed from V and 7 bases from J, the gap between germline ends came to 13 bases. The germline V gene has CDR1 SGHTA and CDR2 FQGNSA. The CDR3 is 15 amino acids. This CDR3 is CASSLALGAGQPQHF. CDR3 sequence (DNA): TGTGCCAGCAGCTTAGCGTTGGGGGCAGGGCAGCCCCAGCATTTT.

This clonotype was seen a handful of times. The V call is TRBV28, the J call TRBJ2-5, with 9 nucleotides matching TRBD1. Germline CDR1 MDHEN, CDR2 SYDVKM. V shed 8 bases, J shed 4 bases, and the junction held 11 bases outside the gene matches. CDR3 size: 15 residues. The chain's CDR3 is CASSPRTGERETQYF. The CDR3 DNA is TGTGCCAGCTCACCTCGGACAGGGGAGAGAGAGACCCAGTACTTC. The full variable domain, in which reference TRBV28 and TRBJ2-5 provide the parts outside the CDR3, is DVKVTQSSRYLVKRTGEKVFLECVQDMDHENMFWYRQDPGLGLRLIYFSYDVKMKEKGDIPEGYSVSREKKERFSLILESASTNQTSMYLCASSPRTGERETQYFGPGTRLLVL.

This clonotype was counted ten times or more. The rearrangement uses TRBV6-5 and TRBJ2-3; possibly TRBD1 for D (6 bases). CDR3 length equals 14 residues. Germline assignment: CDR1 MNHEY and CDR2 SVGAGI. V was cut by 7 bases and J by 7 bases, with 18 bases left in between. CDR3 nucleotide sequence: TGTGCCAGCAAAGGGCCAGGGGAAGTGAATACGCAGTATTTT. The encoded protein is CASKGPGEVNTQYF.

This clonotype has only a few counts. This CDR3 is CASSPVVAGGESSPLHF. The CDR3 DNA sequence: TGCGCCAGCAGCCCGGTCGTGGCTGGGGGAGAATCGTCACCCCTCCACTTT. V is TRBV5-1 and J is TRBJ1-6; the D gene is possibly TRBD1 (5 bases). The V gene lost 4 bases and the J gene lost 10 bases, with 24 bases spanning the gap. CDR1 and CDR2 (germline): SGHRS, YFSETQ. The CDR3 length is 17 residues.

This clonotype was seen a handful of times. The chain has TRBV29-1 and TRBJ1-2; no definite D call. Germline values: CDR1 SQVTM, CDR2 ANQGSEA. Trimming pared 3 bases from V and 4 bases from J, leaving 9 bases between. The CDR3 length is 12 residues. Here the CDR3 reads CSVEGLPYGYTF. CDR3 bases: TGCAGCGTTGAGGGTCTTCCCTATGGCTACACCTTC.

This chain joins TRBV4-2 and TRBJ1-4; 7 bases fit TRBD1. The germline gives CDR1 LGHNA, CDR2 YNFKEQ. The CDR3 is 18 amino acids. V gave up 2 bases and J gave up 0 bases; unmatched junction bases: 9. CDR3 nucleotide sequence: TGTGCCAGCAGCCAAACCGGGACAGTACTTGCAACTAATGAAAAACTGTTTTTT. Encoded protein: CASSQTGTVLATNEKLFF.

The chain couples TRBV4-1 to TRBJ2-5; 7 positions match TRBD1. J was trimmed by 4 bases and V by 5 bases; bases with no gene match: 7. In germline, CDR1 is MGHRA, CDR2 YSYEKL. There are 14 residues in the CDR3. CDR3 in DNA: TGCGCCAGCAGCGGTCACAGGGGTTTAGAGACCCAGTACTTC. Encoded protein: CASSGHRGLETQYF.

This clonotype has more than one count but fewer than ten. This chain connects TRBV20-1 to TRBJ1-2; TRBD1 might be the D (6 bases). The CDR3 totals 13 residues. CDR1 is DFQATT, CDR2 SNEGSKA, per germline (reference sequence). Between the trimmed V and J ends, which lost 2 bases and 3 bases, there was a span of 10 bases. CDR3 nucleotides: TGCAGTGCTAGAAAGACAGGATACTATGGCTACACCTTC. Amino acid sequence: CSARKTGYYGYTF.

This clonotype was observed many times. V gene TRBV25-1 combines with J gene TRBJ2-3; TRBD1 matches at 8 bases. The CDR3 is 15 amino acids. The germline V gene has CDR1 MGHDK and CDR2 SYGVNS. V trimming: 4 bases; J trimming: 5 bases; junction bases outside the gene matches: 8. Written as DNA, the CDR3 is TGTGCCAGCAGTGGCGGACAGGGCCGATTAGATACGCAGTATTTT. Protein: CASSGGQGRLDTQYF.

This clonotype came up a few times. This chain connects TRBV29-1 to TRBJ2-5, with TRBD2 identical over 12 bases. Trimming removed 7 bases from V and 5 bases from J; junction bases left unmatched: 5. Germline assignment: CDR1 SQVTM and CDR2 ANQGSEA. This CDR3 comprises 13 residues. In nucleotides, the CDR3 is TGCAGCGGAAGACTAGCGGGGGCGGAGACCCAGTACTTC. Translation gives CSGRLAGAETQYF.

The genes are TRBV6-1 and TRBJ2-3; D uncertain. CDR3 length equals 16 residues. Germline assignment: CDR1 MNHNS and CDR2 SASEGT. The ends were cut back, 1 base at V and 2 bases at J, with 13 bases in the middle. CDR3 coding DNA: TGTGCCAGCAGTGAAGGGTACAGAATTAACACAGATACGCAGTATTTT. Amino acid sequence: CASSEGYRINTDTQYF.

As regards this clonotype: The junction does not match germline at one end; this may be a read error. The chain employs TRBV18 and TRBJ2-7, with D tentatively TRBD1 or TRBD2 (6 bases each). The CDR3 covers 16 residues. Per germline, CDR1 KGHSH and CDR2 LQKENI. The CDR3 reads CASSPGGRGASYERYF. The CDR3 DNA sequence: TGTGCCAGCTCACCCGGGGGCAGGGGCGCCTCCTACGAGCGGTACTTC.

This clonotype was observed a few times. DNA for the CDR3: TGTGCCAGCAGTTCCACGTGGACTGAAGCTTTCTTT. As protein: CASSSTWTEAFF. The chain links TRBV28 to TRBJ1-1; D is unclear. Between the trimmed V and J ends, which lost 4 bases and 5 bases, there was a span of 8 bases. The CDR3 totals 12 residues. The V gene's germline CDR1 is MDHEN and CDR2 SYDVKM.

This clonotype was detected many times. The chain has TRBV5-6 and TRBJ2-3, with a possible D match to TRBD1 (7 bases). Germline values: CDR1 SGHDT, CDR2 YYEEEE. The V end was cut by 4 bases, the J end by 1 base, with 10 bases between. This CDR3 has 14 residues. In nucleotides, the CDR3 is TGTGCCAGCAGCCGCAGGGGGGGCACAGATACGCAGTATTTT. This codes for CASSRRGGTDTQYF.

The rearrangement links TRBV5-1 to TRBJ2-5; D is ambiguous. From germline, CDR1 is SGHRS and CDR2 YFSETQ. Trimming removed 4 bases from V and 4 bases from J, with 11 bases in between. The CDR3 spans 13 residues. The CDR3 DNA reads TGCGCCAGCAGCGCCGCTTACGGAGAGACCCAGTACTTC. This translates into CASSAAYGETQYF. Full variable domain (remainder filled in from reference TRBV5-1 and TRBJ2-5): KAGVTQTPRYLIKTRGQQVTLSCSPISGHRSVSWYQQTPGQGLQFLFEYFSETQRNKGNFPGRFSGRQFSNSRSEMNVSTLELGDSALYLCASSAAYGETQYFGPGTRLLVL.

In its sample, this clonotype was seen a few times. The V gene is TRBV2, the J gene TRBJ2-3; D not resolved. The CDR3 contains 15 residues. Trimming removed 1 base at V and 5 bases at J, with 13 bases between. The V gene's germline CDR1 is SNHLY and CDR2 FYNNEI. CDR3 nucleotides: TGTGCCAGCAGTGAAGGATTGGTAGCAGGAGATACGCAGTATTTT. It translates to CASSEGLVAGDTQYF.

This clonotype was observed a single time. This sequence joins TRBV20-1 and TRBJ2-2, with D perhaps matching TRBD1 or TRBD2 (5 bases each). Trimming left V 6 bases short and J 6 bases short, with 17 bases between. CDR1 and CDR2 from the germline V gene are DFQATT and SNEGSKA (reference sequence). This CDR3 has 14 residues. The CDR3 sequence is CSAGTDSKAGELFF. CDR3 DNA sequence: TGCAGTGCCGGGACGGATTCGAAGGCCGGGGAGCTGTTTTTT.

This clonotype was found many times. J is TRBJ1-2 and V is TRBV7-2, with 7 bases identical to TRBD1. This CDR3 has 14 amino acids. Germline V gives CDR1 SGHTA, CDR2 FQGNSA. V dropped 6 bases and J dropped 7; count of bases not matched to a gene: 11. The CDR3 loop reads CASRSQGVRGGYTF. The CDR3 bases are TGTGCCAGCAGGTCCCAGGGGGTCCGCGGTGGCTACACCTTC.

The table lists this clonotype with a few counts. This chain uses TRBV5-6 with TRBJ2-2; a weak D match, TRBD2 (5 bases). The V gene lost 1 base and the J gene lost 3 bases, with 10 bases spanning the gap. The CDR3 consists of 15 residues. Germline assignment: CDR1 SGHDT and CDR2 YYEEEE. As DNA, the CDR3 is TGTGCCAGCAGCTTGATGAGGGATTACACCGGGGAGCTGTTTTTT. Its protein product is CASSLMRDYTGELFF.

This clonotype has a count of ten or more. The gene calls are TRBV5-6 and TRBJ2-7, with a tentative D call TRBD2 (5 bases). The CDR3 has 14 amino acids. Between the trimmed V and J ends, which lost 4 bases and 0 bases, there was a span of 11 bases. Germline CDR1 reads SGHDT; CDR2 reads YYEEEE. CDR3 in DNA: TGTGCCAGCAGCCCCACGGGGAGCTCCTACGAGCAGTACGTC. Its protein is CASSPTGSSYEQYV.

This clonotype was picked up many times. The V and J genes are TRBV14 and TRBJ2-1; the D gene is possibly TRBD2 (6 bases). Trimming removed 6 bases from V and 3 bases from J, with 18 bases in between. This CDR3 spans 16 amino acids. Germline V gene sequence: CDR1 SGHDN, CDR2 FVKESK. The CDR3 spells CASSGRDSILYNEQFF. The CDR3 nucleotides read TGTGCCAGCAGTGGCCGGGACTCGATTCTCTACAATGAGCAGTTCTTC.

The chain recombines TRBV10-3 with TRBJ2-7; no definite D call. CDR3 length: 13 amino acids. Per germline, CDR1 ENHRY and CDR2 SYGVKD. The V end was cut by 6 bases, the J end by 3 bases, with 12 bases between. The CDR3 loop is CAIRGIGDYEQYV. CDR3 DNA sequence: TGTGCCATCAGGGGCATTGGCGACTACGAGCAGTACGTC.

This sequence joins TRBV5-1 and TRBJ1-6; 10 bases are a match to TRBD1. The germline CDR1 and CDR2 sequences are SGHRS and YFSETQ. The CDR3 has 18 amino acids. V lost 0 bases and J lost 5; bases outside the gene matches: 8. The CDR3 loop reads CASSLEGDRGSDNSPLHF. Here the CDR3 DNA reads TGCGCCAGCAGCTTGGAAGGGGACAGGGGATCGGATAATTCACCCCTCCACTTT.